This T cell receptor (beta chain) originates from a study of CD8 T cells in ankylosing spondylitis (TCRdb year 2017). A note on the overall study: The study set out to find disease-linked TCR variants by profiling T cell receptor beta repertoires in ankylosing spondylitis patients and healthy donors. The full study cohort was made up of about 24 ankylosing spondylitis patients and 108 healthy donors. Peripheral blood samples were taken, and synovial fluid was additionally collected from ankylosing spondylitis patients.

This clonotype was counted between two and nine times. This clone's antigen is unknown. Per-base qualities were not stored, and no clone one base away is much larger. The data were produced on an Illumina HiSeq 2500. Quantitative 5'-RACE with molecular barcodes was used to prepare TCR beta libraries. In the paper's pipeline: To identify disease-linked TCR variants, a new computational method was used, one built on a probabilistic model of VDJ rearrangement. TCRdb passed the public sequencing reads through fastp at Q25 and MiXCR, retaining productive beta sequences. When rows share a CDR3 protein, they turn into one entry using the most common DNA and genes. The V and J calls here are based on TCRdb, not the publication. The sample contains about 840,000 distinct CDR3 sequences, roughly 10% of them found a single time. The ten largest make up 0.51% of the sample. The CDR3 runs 12 residues from the cysteine to the phenylalanine. Only the CDR3 DNA stays, 36 bases, in frame from base 1. CDR1 and CDR2, looked up from the germline V gene, are SNHLY and FYNNEI. The germline ends are 9 bases apart after V is trimmed by 6 bases and J by 4 bases.

Overall study results and their limits: Some TCR beta motif variants had previously been reported in synovial fluid and blood of reactive arthritis patients, which suggested common disease-initiation mechanisms. The disease-linked clones were reported as significantly enriched in matched synovial fluid samples from ankylosing spondylitis patients. A TCR beta motif made up of 7 to 9 highly homologous amino acid variants appeared to be characteristic of blood from ankylosing spondylitis patients. A CD8+ phenotype was shown by the disease-linked clones, which were found at relatively low frequencies in peripheral blood.

Sequences were obtained from blood, either unsorted or a sorted T cell fraction (not recorded which). This sequence uses TRBV2 and TRBJ1-2; the D gene is not confidently resolved. The sequence came from a male donor with ankylosing spondylitis. The nucleotide sequence reads TGTGCCAGCAGAGTGAACAGCTATGGCTACACCTTC. It encodes CASRVNSYGYTF.